The 26 T cell receptor beta chains in this list originate from one sample, sequenced in a study of patients and donors after allogeneic stem cell transplantation. MiXCR, run by TCRdb on the RT-PCR reads, gives a single entry per CDR3 protein. Of roughly 960,000 distinct CDR3 sequences in the sample, about a sixth were seen once. The specimen sequenced was blood, either unsorted or a sorted T cell fraction (not recorded which). The receptors originated from a human donor who was either an allogeneic HSCT recipient or a stem cell or donor lymphocyte infusion donor (not recorded which). It is not recorded whose cells these are; they may come from a transplant donor.

This sequence joins TRBV5-6 and TRBJ2-7; 7 nucleotides align to TRBD1. CDR1 SGHDT and CDR2 YYEEEE come from the germline V gene. The CDR3 has 16 residues. The V segment lost 3 bases and the J segment 1 base; nucleotides outside the gene matches: 10. The CDR3 DNA sequence: TGTGCCAGCAGCTCGGTACCGGGACAGCCTTCCTACGAGCAGTACTTC. Translation gives CASSSVPGQPSYEQYF.

This clonotype has more than one count but fewer than ten. This chain connects TRBV20-1 to TRBJ2-2; 8 positions match TRBD1. The CDR3 has 12 amino acids. Germline-derived CDR1 and CDR2 are DFQATT and SNEGSKA (reference sequence). CDR3 sequence: CGWTGQTGELFF. DNA of the CDR3: TGCGGTTGGACAGGGCAAACCGGGGAGCTGTTTTTT.

There are many counts of this clonotype. V and J are TRBV18 and TRBJ2-7; 7 bases agree with TRBD1. Trimming cost V 3 bases and J 0 bases; bases outside gene matches: 8. CDR1 is KGHSH, CDR2 LQKENI, per germline. The CDR3 is made up of 16 amino acids. The CDR3 region has the DNA TGTGCCAGCTCACCGTATGGACAGGAGTACTCCTACGAGCAGTACTTC. It encodes CASSPYGQEYSYEQYF.

This clonotype has a count of ten or more. The chain combines TRBV12-3 or TRBV12-4 with TRBJ2-2, with D perhaps matching TRBD1 (5 bases). CDR3 length: 15 residues. V lost 3 bases and J 4 bases, leaving 12 bases between the germline ends. The CDR3 sequence: CASSLGHPSTGELFF. For the CDR3, the DNA is TGTGCCAGCAGTTTGGGGCACCCGAGCACCGGGGAGCTGTTTTTT.

On this clonotype: This clone may be a read error of a much larger clone one base away. The chain is built from TRBV4-1 and TRBJ1-1; possibly TRBD1 for D (6 bases). The V gene lost 1 base and the J gene lost 0 bases, with 9 bases spanning the gap. CDR3 length: 15 residues. Germline V gene sequence: CDR1 MGHRA, CDR2 YSYEKL. DNA of the CDR3: TGCGCCAGCAGCCAAGGAACAGGGATGAACACTGAAGCTTTCTTT. Translated: CASSQGTGMNTEAFF.

This clonotype showed up just once. The V gene is TRBV5-1, the J gene TRBJ2-3; 9 bases are a match to TRBD2. Germline V gene lookup returns CDR1 SGHRS and CDR2 YFSETQ. V lost 5 bases to trimming and J lost 2 bases; unmatched junction nucleotides: 18. The CDR3 covers 19 residues. The CDR3: CASRPGQTLAGVNTDTQYF. CDR3 bases: TGCGCCAGCAGGCCGGGACAGACCTTAGCGGGAGTCAACACAGATACGCAGTATTTT.

This clonotype was observed a few times. The chain has TRBV7-6 and TRBJ1-1; a weak D match, TRBD1 (6 bases). Germline V CDR1 and CDR2: SGHVS, FNYEAQ. This CDR3 is built from 14 residues. Between the trimmed V and J ends, which lost 5 bases and 5 bases, there was a span of 15 bases. The CDR3: CASSPIPGETEAFF. The CDR3 region has the DNA TGTGCCAGCAGCCCCATACCAGGGGAGACTGAAGCTTTCTTT.

This clonotype was recorded a few times. The CDR3 region is CASRHRDRYGEQYF. CDR3 in DNA: TGTGCCAGCAGACACCGCGACAGGTATGGGGAGCAGTACTTC. The chain recombines TRBV6-1 with TRBJ2-7; a weak D match, TRBD1 (6 bases). This CDR3 has 14 amino acids. The germline V and J ends were trimmed by 6 bases and 7 bases, with 19 bases remaining between them. Per germline, CDR1 MNHNS and CDR2 SASEGT.

This clonotype was counted between two and nine times. This rearrangement joins TRBV4-2 to TRBJ1-1; TRBD1 agrees at 7 bases. J lost 11 bases, V lost 2 bases, and 8 bases had no gene match. The CDR3 runs 13 residues. Germline lookup yields CDR1 LGHNA and CDR2 YNFKEQ. CDR3 DNA: TGTGCCAGCAGCCAACTCGAGGGACAGAAGGCTTTCTTT. Translated: CASSQLEGQKAFF.

The V gene is TRBV29-1, the J gene TRBJ1-2; D not resolved. Between the trimmed V and J ends, which lost 0 bases and 8 bases, there was a span of 4 bases. The CDR3 loop spans 10 amino acids. Germline CDR1 and CDR2: SQVTM and ANQGSEA. DNA for the CDR3: TGCAGCGTTGAAGACGGGGGCTACACCTTC. This codes for CSVEDGGYTF.

This clonotype was detected only a few times. The V and J genes are TRBV5-6 and TRBJ2-5, with D possibly TRBD1 on 5 matching bases. V was pared by 4 bases and J by 4 bases, with 20 bases between. This CDR3 has 16 amino acids. Germline loops: CDR1 SGHDT, CDR2 YYEEEE. CDR3 nucleotide sequence: TGTGCCAGCAGCCCGGACAAGGGAAGGGCCGGAGAGACCCAGTACTTC. Translating it yields CASSPDKGRAGETQYF.

As for this clonotype: A read error may produce the germline difference seen at one junction end. This sequence joins TRBV5-1 and TRBJ2-7; TRBD1 matches 8 bases. The CDR3 is 13 amino acids. Germline CDR1 SGHRS, CDR2 YFSETQ. The CDR3 DNA reads as TGCGCCAGCAGCACAGGTCTCGGGACAGGTTTTCTCTTC. Protein sequence: CASSTGLGTGFLF.

The V and J genes are TRBV12-3 or TRBV12-4 and TRBJ2-7; 10 bases match TRBD1. With 1 base clipped from V and 6 bases from J, the junction kept 9 bases outside the gene matches. The CDR3 sequence is 16 residues long. The CDR3 spells CASSLGRQGASGEQYF. The DNA for the CDR3 is TGTGCCAGCAGTTTAGGTCGACAGGGGGCTAGTGGCGAGCAGTACTTC.

The rearrangement joins TRBV20-1 to TRBJ2-3; D ambiguous. The CDR3 is made up of 12 amino acids. Germline V gene data show CDR1 as DFQATT and CDR2 as SNEGSKA (reference sequence). V was shortened by 5 bases and J by 6 bases, with 12 bases between the two germline ends. The CDR3 DNA sequence: TGCAGTGCTTACCCCCTATGGGATACGCAGTATTTT. This encodes CSAYPLWDTQYF.

This clonotype was recorded at least ten times. The rearrangement links TRBV20-1 to TRBJ2-2, with D possibly TRBD2 on 5 matching bases. Trimming removed 5 bases at V and 3 bases at J, with 19 bases between. The germline V gene has CDR1 DFQATT and CDR2 SNEGSKA (reference sequence). This CDR3 is built from 16 residues. The CDR3: CSAFSIASWHTGELFF. CDR3 coding DNA: TGCAGTGCTTTTAGTATCGCTAGCTGGCACACCGGGGAGCTGTTTTTT.

This clonotype occurred a few times. The rearrangement uses TRBV24-1 and TRBJ1-2, with TRBD1 matching over 8 bases. Trimming cost V 4 bases and J 8 bases; bases outside gene matches: 5. Germline V gene data show CDR1 as KGHDR and CDR2 as SFDVKD. This CDR3 spans 13 amino acids. In nucleotides, the CDR3 is TGTGCCACCAGTGAGACAGGGGAGGGCGGCTACACCTTC. Protein product: CATSETGEGGYTF.

This clonotype was observed many times. The V and J genes are TRBV7-2 and TRBJ2-5, with D perhaps TRBD2 (5 bases). Trimming pared 4 bases from V and 1 base from J, leaving 13 bases between. The germline gives CDR1 SGHTA, CDR2 FQGNSA. This CDR3 region has 15 residues. The CDR3 coding sequence is TGTGCCAGCAGCTCGAGGGTGGGAGTCCAAGAGACCCAGTACTTC. Residues: CASSSRVGVQETQYF. Full variable domain (rest looked up from reference TRBV7-2 and TRBJ2-5): GAGVSQSPSNKVTEKGKDVELRCDPISGHTALYWYRQSLGQGLEFLIYFQGNSAPDKSGLPSDRFSAERTGGSVSTLTIQRTQQEDSAVYLCASSSRVGVQETQYFGPGTRLLVL.

This clonotype has more than one count but fewer than ten. The CDR3 DNA sequence: TGTGCCAGCAGGCTTGAGAGGAAGGTAGAGACCCAGTACTTC. This codes for CASRLERKVETQYF. The genes are TRBV12-3 or TRBV12-4 and TRBJ2-5; D not resolved. V was pared by 6 bases and J by 4 bases, with 15 bases between. The CDR3 runs 14 residues.

The chain employs TRBV3-1 and TRBJ2-1; D is undetermined. This CDR3 region has 14 residues. V lost 2 bases to trimming and J lost 8 bases, with 13 bases between them. Germline V lookup: CDR1 LGHDT, CDR2 YNNKEL (reference sequence). For the CDR3, the DNA is TGTGCCAGCAGCCAACCCCCCCCGTGGGATGAGCAGTTCTTC. Amino acids: CASSQPPPWDEQFF.

This clonotype was counted a few times. V gene TRBV9 combines with J gene TRBJ1-2, with D possibly being TRBD1 (6 bases). The CDR3 is made up of 15 amino acids. The germline V gene has CDR1 SGDLS and CDR2 YYNGEE. Trimming pared 3 bases from V and 3 bases from J, leaving 15 bases between. CDR3 nucleotides: TGTGCCAGCAGCGCAGCGACAGGCAGTGACTATGGCTACACCTTC. Residues: CASSAATGSDYGYTF.

This clonotype was counted ten times or more. The V gene is TRBV7-2, the J gene TRBJ2-7, with D hard to call. Trimming cost V 5 bases and J 0 bases, with 2 bases left between them. The CDR3 has 11 residues. CDR1 is SGHTA, CDR2 FQGNSA, per germline. The CDR3 DNA follows: TGTGCCAGCAGCGTCTCCTACGAGCAGTACTTC. Its translation: CASSVSYEQYF. Combining the CDR3 with reference TRBV7-2 and TRBJ2-7 gives the whole variable domain GAGVSQSPSNKVTEKGKDVELRCDPISGHTALYWYRQSLGQGLEFLIYFQGNSAPDKSGLPSDRFSAERTGGSVSTLTIQRTQQEDSAVYLCASSVSYEQYFGPGTRLTVT.

The V call is TRBV18, the J call TRBJ2-3; perhaps TRBD2 as D (5 bases). V gave up 5 bases and J gave up 1 base, with 16 bases separating them. The germline CDR1 and CDR2 sequences are KGHSH and LQKENI. The CDR3 runs 16 residues. CDR3 region: CASSISRARGTDTQYF. The CDR3 nucleotides are TGTGCCAGCTCAATCTCAAGAGCGAGGGGCACAGATACGCAGTATTTT.

This clonotype was picked up many times. This CDR3 is CSVDSGRVREQFF. CDR3 in DNA: TGCAGCGTTGATAGCGGGAGGGTTCGTGAGCAGTTCTTC. The V and J genes are TRBV29-1 and TRBJ2-1; 11 positions agree with TRBD2. The CDR3 spans 13 residues. CDR1 and CDR2 from the germline V gene are SQVTM and ANQGSEA. V shed 3 bases, J shed 9 bases, and the junction held 4 bases outside the gene matches.

This clonotype was seen repeatedly, ten times or more. The chain has TRBV10-3 and TRBJ1-2; D possibly corresponds to TRBD1 (5 bases). This CDR3 spans 11 amino acids. V was cut by 8 bases and J by 3 bases, with 7 bases left in between. Germline assignment: CDR1 ENHRY and CDR2 SYGVKD. The CDR3 DNA reads TGTGCCATCGGGACTTACTATGGCTACACCTTC. Translation: CAIGTYYGYTF.

This sequence joins TRBV4-1 and TRBJ2-7, with TRBD1 matching over 9 bases. The germline V gene has CDR1 MGHRA and CDR2 YSYEKL. The CDR3 runs 15 residues. Losses at the gene ends were 0 bases for V and 3 bases for J; bases not matched to a gene: 3. CDR3 nucleotides: TGCGCCAGCAGCCAAGAGCCGGACAGGGGCTACGAGCAGTACTTC. Translating it yields CASSQEPDRGYEQYF.

The rearrangement links TRBV12-3 or TRBV12-4 to TRBJ2-1, with 11 bases matching TRBD2. Trimming at V came to 6 bases and at J to 7 bases, leaving 14 bases not matched to a gene. The CDR3 covers 17 residues. Here the CDR3 reads CASSPGTSGGSRNEQFF. CDR3 in DNA: TGTGCCAGCAGCCCTGGGACTAGCGGAGGGAGCAGGAATGAGCAGTTCTTC.